This entry lists 2 T cell receptor beta chains sequenced from one sample in a study of breast tumors, draining lymph nodes, adjacent tissues. Samples came from axillary lymph nodes draining the breast cancer. TCRdb re-called the multiplex PCR reads with MiXCR, one entry per CDR3 protein. The sample contains approximately 280,000 distinct CDR3 sequences, 30% to 35% of which appear only once. Specimen: axillary lymph node tissue. All receptors derive from a female donor with breast cancer. Some clones in this sample may be carry-over from other donors' samples.

This clonotype was found many times. The rearrangement uses TRBV19 and TRBJ1-6; the match to TRBD1 covers 10 bases. The CDR3 sequence is 16 residues long. The germline V gene has CDR1 LNHDA and CDR2 SQIVND (reference sequence). The junction had 10 bases not matched to a gene; V was cut back by 7 bases and J by 7 bases. CDR3 in DNA: TGTGCCAGTAAGGGGACAGGGGTGGTTGCGAATTCACCCCTCCACTTT. This sequence encodes CASKGTGVVANSPLHF.

In this sample, this clonotype turned up many times. This chain connects TRBV10-3 to TRBJ2-5; D uncertain. The V end was cut by 6 bases, the J end by 4 bases, with 12 bases between. The CDR3 consists of 13 residues. The germline V gene encodes CDR1 ENHRY and CDR2 SYGVKD. The CDR3 nucleotides read TGTGCCATCAGCGGGCAGGTTGTAGAGACCCAGTACTTC. The encoded protein is CAISGQVVETQYF.